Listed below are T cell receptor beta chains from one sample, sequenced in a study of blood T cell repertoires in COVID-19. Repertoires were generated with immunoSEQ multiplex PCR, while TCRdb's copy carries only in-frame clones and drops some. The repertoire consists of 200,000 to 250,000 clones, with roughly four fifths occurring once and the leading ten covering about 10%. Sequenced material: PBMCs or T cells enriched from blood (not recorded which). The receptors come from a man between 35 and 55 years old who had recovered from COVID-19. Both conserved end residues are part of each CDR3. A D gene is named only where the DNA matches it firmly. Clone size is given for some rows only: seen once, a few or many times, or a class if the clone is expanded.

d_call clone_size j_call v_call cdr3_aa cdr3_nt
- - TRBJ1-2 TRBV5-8 CASSAPDRSRIGYTF TGTGCCAGCAGCGCCCCGGATCGGTCTAGAATTGGCTACACCTTC
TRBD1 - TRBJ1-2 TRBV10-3 CAISERGQRVSIYGYTF TGTGCCATCAGTGAGCGGGGACAGCGAGTCTCGATCTATGGCTACACCTTC
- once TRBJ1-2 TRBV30 CAWDRLNYGYTF TGTGCCTGGGACCGACTAAACTATGGCTACACCTTC
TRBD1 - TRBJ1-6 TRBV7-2 CASLLQGARSPLHF TGTGCCAGCTTGCTGCAGGGGGCGAGATCACCCCTCCACTTT
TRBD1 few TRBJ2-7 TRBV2 CASSDGDRVYEQYF TGTGCCAGCAGTGATGGGGACAGGGTCTACGAGCAGTACTTC
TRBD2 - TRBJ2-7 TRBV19 CASSPSLAGTYEQYF TGTGCCAGTAGTCCATCCCTAGCGGGGACCTACGAGCAGTACTTC
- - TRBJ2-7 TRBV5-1 CASSLGGTSSYEQYF TGCGCCAGCAGCTTAGGCGGCACAAGCTCCTACGAGCAGTACTTC
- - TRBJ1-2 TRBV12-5 CASGLVQDSSGYTF TGTGCTAGTGGTTTGGTACAAGACAGTTCTGGCTACACCTTC
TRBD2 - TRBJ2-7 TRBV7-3 CASSLSSSGSYEQYF TGTGCCAGCAGCTTAAGCTCTAGCGGGAGCTACGAGCAGTACTTC
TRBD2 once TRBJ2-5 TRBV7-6 CASSLGTTTQETQYF TGTGCCAGCAGCCTGGGGACTACGACCCAAGAGACCCAGTACTTC
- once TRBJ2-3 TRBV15 CATSRAKQGTQYF TGTGCCACCAGCAGAGCAAAGCAGGGTACGCAGTATTTT
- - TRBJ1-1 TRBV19 CASSSTTVMNTEAFF TGTGCCAGTAGTAGTACGACAGTCATGAACACTGAAGCTTTCTTT
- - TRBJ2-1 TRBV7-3 CASSLTGVNEQFF TGTGCCAGCAGCTTAACAGGGGTCAATGAGCAGTTCTTC
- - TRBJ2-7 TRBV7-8 CASSLEGYRSSYEQYF TGTGCCAGCAGCTTAGAGGGGTACAGGAGCTCCTACGAGCAGTACTTC
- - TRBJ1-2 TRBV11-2 CASSLGGYGYTF TGTGCCAGCAGCTTAGGAGGATATGGCTACACCTTC
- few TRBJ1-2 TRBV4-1 CASSQGLSQANYGYTF TGCGCCAGCAGCCAAGGTTTGAGTCAAGCTAACTATGGCTACACCTTC
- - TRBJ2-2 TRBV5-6 CASSPTRNTGELFF TGTGCCAGCAGTCCCACACGGAACACCGGGGAGCTGTTTTTT
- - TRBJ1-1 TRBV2 CASTTTGYTEAFF TGTGCCAGCACCACCACAGGGTACACTGAAGCTTTCTTT
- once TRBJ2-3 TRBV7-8 CASSSMLFFTDTQYF TGTGCCAGCAGTTCTATGCTCTTCTTCACAGATACGCAGTATTTT
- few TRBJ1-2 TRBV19 CASSIAAANYGYTF TGTGCCAGTAGTATAGCGGCGGCGAACTATGGCTACACCTTC
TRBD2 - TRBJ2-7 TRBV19 CASSTRLAGQYEQYF TGTGCCAGTAGTACTAGACTAGCGGGACAGTACGAGCAGTACTTC
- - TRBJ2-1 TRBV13 CASSLGLRNNEQFF TGTGCCAGCAGCTTAGGACTTCGAAACAATGAGCAGTTCTTC
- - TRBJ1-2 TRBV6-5 CASSYGAEYGYTF TGTGCCAGCAGTTATGGGGCAGAATATGGCTACACCTTC
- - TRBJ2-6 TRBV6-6 CASSPLGRGGANVLTF TGTGCCAGCAGTCCCCTCGGCAGGGGTGGGGCCAACGTCCTGACTTTC
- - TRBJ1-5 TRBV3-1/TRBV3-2 CASSQVLSNQPQHF TGTGCCAGCAGCCAAGTTCTTTCGAATCAGCCCCAGCATTTT
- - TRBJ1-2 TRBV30 CACRPLRPFRGLTGYTF TGTGCCTGCCGACCCTTAAGACCTTTCCGCGGACTCACTGGCTACACCTTC
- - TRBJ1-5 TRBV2 CASGQSSNQPQHF TGTGCCAGCGGACAGAGTAGCAATCAGCCCCAGCATTTT
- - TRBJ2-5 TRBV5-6 CASSRGEISETQYF TGTGCCAGCAGCCGTGGGGAGATCTCGGAGACCCAGTACTTC
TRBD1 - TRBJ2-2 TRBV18 CASSPLLTGEPGELFF TGTGCCAGCTCACCATTACTCACAGGGGAACCCGGGGAGCTGTTTTTT
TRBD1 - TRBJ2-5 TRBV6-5 CASSYLGGLETQYF TGTGCCAGCAGTTACCTAGGGGGCTTGGAGACCCAGTACTTC
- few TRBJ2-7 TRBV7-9 CASSLDLAPGVEEQYF TGTGCCAGCAGCTTAGACCTAGCCCCCGGGGTTGAGGAGCAGTACTTC
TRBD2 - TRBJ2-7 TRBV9 CASSAGLGGIYEQYF TGTGCCAGCAGCGCGGGACTAGGTGGAATTTACGAGCAGTACTTC
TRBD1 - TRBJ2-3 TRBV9 CASSARQGSRDTQYF TGTGCCAGCAGCGCCCGACAGGGCTCCCGAGATACGCAGTATTTT
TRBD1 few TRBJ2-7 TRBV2 CASNQGAYEQYF TGTGCCAGCAACCAGGGGGCGTACGAGCAGTACTTC
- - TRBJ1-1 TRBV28 CASAAGRGMNTEAFF TGTGCCAGCGCGGCCGGGAGGGGAATGAACACTGAAGCTTTCTTT
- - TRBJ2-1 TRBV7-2 CASSLLRARDEQFF TGTGCCAGCAGCTTATTGAGAGCTCGAGATGAGCAGTTCTTC
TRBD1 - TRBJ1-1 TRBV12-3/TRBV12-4 CASSFGQGTEAFF TGTGCCAGCAGTTTCGGACAGGGCACTGAAGCTTTCTTT
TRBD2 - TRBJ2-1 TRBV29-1 CSVVGLAGSSYNEQFF TGCAGCGTCGTAGGTCTAGCGGGGAGCTCCTACAATGAGCAGTTCTTC
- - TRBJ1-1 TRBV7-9 CASSEAYRSVNTEAFF TGTGCCAGCAGCGAAGCATACAGGAGCGTGAACACTGAAGCTTTCTTT
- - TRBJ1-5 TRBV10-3 CAISAVNSNQPQHF TGTGCCATCAGTGCAGTCAATAGCAATCAGCCCCAGCATTTT
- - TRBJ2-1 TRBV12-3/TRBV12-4 CASSPQGNEQFF TGTGCCAGCAGCCCCCAGGGCAATGAGCAGTTCTTC